The rows below give T cell receptor beta chains drawn from one sample of a study of blood T cell repertoires in COVID-19. The assay was immunoSEQ multiplex PCR, and TCRdb's table has in-frame clones only and misses some. The table shows more than 90,000 clones, with around 92% occurring only once. Sequencing input: peripheral blood. These receptors originate from a man aged 50 to 59 with active COVID-19. CDR3s include the opening cysteine and the closing phenylalanine or tryptophan. The D gene is left open where the match is weak. The size entry is marked missing in some rows and otherwise reads once, few, many or a size class.

J: TRBJ1-5; size: .; V: TRBV10-3; D: .; CDR3: CAISVGSNQPQHF
J: TRBJ2-4; size: .; V: TRBV30; D: .; CDR3: CAWSDGQGSVNIQYF
J: TRBJ2-7; size: .; V: TRBV6-1; D: TRBD1; CDR3: CASSETGGSADEQYF
J: TRBJ2-1; size: .; V: TRBV29-1; D: .; CDR3: CSVELGGEQFF
J: TRBJ2-7; size: .; V: TRBV4-1; D: .; CDR3: CASSRGQLYEQYF
J: TRBJ2-1; size: .; V: TRBV5-1; D: TRBD2; CDR3: CASSSSAYGGTNEQFF
J: TRBJ2-5; size: .; V: TRBV6-5; D: .; CDR3: CASSYGGSKETQYF
J: TRBJ1-5; size: .; V: TRBV25-1; D: .; CDR3: CASSDSSNQPQHF
J: TRBJ1-6; size: .; V: TRBV19; D: .; CDR3: CASSSGTYNSPLHF
J: TRBJ1-5; size: .; V: TRBV6-5; D: TRBD1; CDR3: CASAGTGFTQPQHF
J: TRBJ2-7; size: .; V: TRBV27; D: .; CDR3: CASSPARGIPTNEQYF
J: TRBJ2-5; size: .; V: TRBV13; D: TRBD1; CDR3: CASSLRQGARAQYF
J: TRBJ2-7; size: once; V: TRBV5-1; D: .; CDR3: CASSSSTGPPYEQYF
J: TRBJ1-5; size: .; V: TRBV19; D: .; CDR3: CASNPVRSNQPQHF
J: TRBJ1-1; size: once; V: TRBV7-8; D: .; CDR3: CASSFGRVRTEAFF
J: TRBJ2-7; size: .; V: TRBV9; D: .; CDR3: CASSPTGGEVDEQYF
J: TRBJ1-1; size: .; V: TRBV5-1; D: .; CDR3: CASSSPGGDVMNTEAFF
J: TRBJ1-4; size: .; V: TRBV5-1; D: TRBD1; CDR3: CASSAPGTGNGKLFF
J: TRBJ1-1; size: .; V: TRBV28; D: .; CDR3: CASRETGMNTEAFF
J: TRBJ1-1; size: .; V: TRBV6-2/TRBV6-3; D: TRBD1; CDR3: CASSSTAGQGRQAFF
J: TRBJ2-7; size: few; V: TRBV5-1; D: .; CDR3: CASSARLSSYEQYF
J: TRBJ1-2; size: .; V: TRBV19; D: TRBD1; CDR3: CASSTGTGNGYGYTF
J: TRBJ1-1; size: .; V: TRBV28; D: .; CDR3: CASSSVGLGRNTEAFF
J: TRBJ1-2; size: .; V: TRBV18; D: TRBD1; CDR3: CASSPGQGGSYGYTF
J: TRBJ2-1; size: .; V: TRBV28; D: .; CDR3: CASSFLSGERNEQFF
J: TRBJ1-2; size: once; V: TRBV5-1; D: TRBD1; CDR3: CASSLAGGRGYTF
J: TRBJ1-6; size: .; V: TRBV3-1/TRBV3-2; D: TRBD1; CDR3: CASRRGTENSPLHF
J: TRBJ2-5; size: .; V: TRBV5-1; D: TRBD2; CDR3: CASSPFKASGSQETQYF
J: TRBJ2-1; size: .; V: TRBV18; D: .; CDR3: CASSPRTSPNNEQFF
J: TRBJ2-5; size: .; V: TRBV5-4; D: TRBD2; CDR3: CASSFTSGSSRETQYF
J: TRBJ2-3; size: .; V: TRBV12-5; D: TRBD1; CDR3: CARGSDRALTDTQYF
J: TRBJ1-3; size: .; V: TRBV9; D: .; CDR3: CASSVLDSGNTIYF
J: TRBJ1-1; size: few; V: TRBV29-1; D: .; CDR3: CGIKDRNTEAFF
J: TRBJ2-1; size: .; V: TRBV7-9; D: TRBD2; CDR3: CASSLSGGANQFF
J: TRBJ2-2; size: .; V: TRBV5-4; D: .; CDR3: CASSWKIQGLPGELFF
J: TRBJ2-5; size: .; V: TRBV12-3/TRBV12-4; D: .; CDR3: CASSKEWETQYF
J: TRBJ1-1; size: .; V: TRBV18; D: .; CDR3: CASSPPSRISPEAFF
J: TRBJ2-1; size: .; V: TRBV24-1; D: .; CDR3: CATRSQGNEQFF
J: TRBJ2-3; size: .; V: TRBV9; D: .; CDR3: CASSVVEGGETDTQYF
J: TRBJ2-1; size: .; V: TRBV11-2; D: .; CDR3: CASSLGDSRGAYNEQFF
J: TRBJ1-1; size: .; V: TRBV29-1; D: TRBD1; CDR3: CSVMGQMNTEAFF
J: TRBJ1-6; size: .; V: TRBV2; D: TRBD1; CDR3: CASRRQGIDNSPLHF
J: TRBJ1-1; size: .; V: TRBV27; D: .; CDR3: CASSVSGGGLKTEAFF
J: TRBJ2-5; size: .; V: TRBV5-1; D: TRBD2; CDR3: CASSLMLAGGGETQYF
J: TRBJ1-1; size: once; V: TRBV7-2; D: .; CDR3: CASSLLGVNTEAFF
J: TRBJ2-2; size: .; V: TRBV9; D: .; CDR3: CASSVALTTNTGELFF
J: TRBJ2-7; size: .; V: TRBV4-1; D: .; CDR3: CASSQDPKAGWSYEQYF
J: TRBJ2-7; size: .; V: TRBV11-3; D: .; CDR3: CASSLVILGGSYEQYF
J: TRBJ2-7; size: .; V: TRBV21-1; D: .; CDR3: CALRGAGGSGEQYF
J: TRBJ2-1; size: .; V: TRBV11-2; D: TRBD2; CDR3: CASSTLAGEGEQFF
J: TRBJ1-5; size: .; V: TRBV10-3; D: .; CDR3: CAISGEGDQPQHF
J: TRBJ2-7; size: .; V: TRBV4-2; D: TRBD2; CDR3: CASSQVTSGFYEQYF